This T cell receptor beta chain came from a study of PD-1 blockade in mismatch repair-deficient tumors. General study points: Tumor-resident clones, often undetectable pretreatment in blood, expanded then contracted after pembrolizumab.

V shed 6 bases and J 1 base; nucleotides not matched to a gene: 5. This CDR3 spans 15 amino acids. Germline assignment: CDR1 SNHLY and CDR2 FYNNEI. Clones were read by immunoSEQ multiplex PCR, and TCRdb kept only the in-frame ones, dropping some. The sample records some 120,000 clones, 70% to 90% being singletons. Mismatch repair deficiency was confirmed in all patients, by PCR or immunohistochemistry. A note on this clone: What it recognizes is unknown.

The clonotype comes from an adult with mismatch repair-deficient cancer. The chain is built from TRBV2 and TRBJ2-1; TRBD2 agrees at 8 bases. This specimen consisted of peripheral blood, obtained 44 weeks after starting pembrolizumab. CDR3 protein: CASRDSGSSYNEQFF. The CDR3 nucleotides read TGTGCCAGCAGAGACAGCGGGAGTTCCTACAATGAGCAGTTCTTC.